Below are 25 T cell receptor beta chains sequenced from a single sample in a study of CD8+ T cells in alopecia areata. As the sequencing template, cDNA was produced by extracting RNA and reverse transcribing it. The assay was immunoSEQ multiplex PCR, and TCRdb's table has in-frame clones only and misses some. Here the sample spans more than 100,000 clones, roughly three fifths being singletons. This material consisted of CD4+ T cells sorted from blood, taken at week 0. Every receptor here comes from a human donor with alopecia areata.

The chain uses TRBV4-1 and TRBJ2-3; 7 bases agree with TRBD2. This CDR3 has 16 amino acids. CDR1 is MGHRA, CDR2 YSYEKL, per germline. V shed 3 bases, J shed 1 base, and the junction held 7 bases outside the gene matches. The CDR3 reads CASSQSSGIRTDTQYF. CDR3 in DNA: TGCGCCAGCAGCCAGTCTAGCGGAATCCGCACAGATACGCAGTATTTT.

The CDR3 sequence: CASSRTLNYGYTF. The CDR3, as DNA: TGTGCTTCTAGTCGTACACTTAACTATGGCTACACCTTC. The chain has TRBV28 and TRBJ1-2; no reliable D call. The CDR3 extends over 13 amino acids. The germline V gene encodes CDR1 MDHEN and CDR2 SYDVKM.

The V and J genes are TRBV5-6 and TRBJ2-7; D gene ambiguous. Trimming took off 0 bases at V and 0 bases at J, with 7 bases between the two ends. The CDR3 sequence is 14 residues long. Germline V CDR1 and CDR2: SGHDT, YYEEEE. The DNA for the CDR3 is TGTGCCAGCAGCTTGGGACGTAGCTCCTACGAGCAGTACTTC. Residues: CASSLGRSSYEQYF. The variable domain in full, with the rest retrieved from reference TRBV5-6 and TRBJ2-7, is DAGVTQSPTHLIKTRGQQVTLRCSPKSGHDTVSWYQQALGQGPQFIFQYYEEEERQRGNFPDRFSGHQFPNYSSELNVNALLLGDSALYLCASSLGRSSYEQYFGPGTRLTVT.

In this sample, this clone turned up a few times. The V and J genes are TRBV10-3 and TRBJ2-7, with TRBD2 matching 10 bases. Germline CDR1 reads ENHRY; CDR2 reads SYGVKD. CDR3 length: 16 residues. V lost 6 bases, J lost 2 bases, and 10 bases stayed unmatched. CDR3 in amino acids: CAIRRSGLAGAYEQYF. The CDR3 DNA reads TGTGCCATCAGGAGGAGTGGGCTAGCGGGAGCCTACGAGCAGTACTTC.

The CDR3 reads CSAREGAEAFF. The CDR3 DNA follows: TGCAGTGCTAGAGAGGGGGCCGAAGCTTTCTTT. This chain uses TRBV20-1 with TRBJ1-1, with D possibly being TRBD1 (6 bases). V shed 0 bases and J shed 8 bases, with 7 bases lying between them. CDR1 and CDR2 (germline): DFQATT, SNEGSKA (reference sequence). The length of the CDR3 is 11 residues.

J is TRBJ2-3 and V is TRBV5-6; D could derive from TRBD1 or TRBD2 (5 bases each). The V gene lost 4 bases and the J gene lost 10 bases, with 16 bases spanning the gap. Germline values: CDR1 SGHDT, CDR2 YYEEEE. The CDR3 extends over 13 amino acids. In nucleotides, the CDR3 is TGTGCCAGCAGCCCGACAGAGGGGTATTCGCAGTATTTT. It yields the protein CASSPTEGYSQYF.

V gene TRBV2 combines with J gene TRBJ2-7, with 8 bases matching TRBD2. This CDR3 has 15 amino acids. CDR1 SNHLY and CDR2 FYNNEI come from the germline V gene. V lost 3 bases to trimming and J lost 3 bases; unmatched junction nucleotides: 7. The CDR3 DNA sequence: TGTGCCAGCAGTGATTGGGTAGCGGGAAACTACGAGCAGTACTTC. It codes for CASSDWVAGNYEQYF.

In its sample, this clone was seen a few times. The rearrangement links TRBV5-1 to TRBJ1-1, with a weak D call TRBD1 (6 bases). CDR3 length: 18 residues. V was pared by 1 base and J by 0 bases, with 19 bases between. Germline V gene lookup returns CDR1 SGHRS and CDR2 YFSETQ. This chain's CDR3 is CASSLSVSMGALNTEAFF. The CDR3 DNA is TGCGCCAGCAGCTTGTCCGTCTCTATGGGGGCCCTGAACACTGAAGCTTTCTTT.

This chain joins TRBV2 and TRBJ2-3, with D perhaps TRBD2 (7 bases). CDR1 SNHLY and CDR2 FYNNEI come from the germline V gene. The V end was cut by 8 bases, the J end by 1 base, with 16 bases between. This CDR3 spans 15 amino acids. CDR3 loop: CASDGGAGRTDTQYF. CDR3 DNA sequence: TGTGCCAGCGATGGGGGGGCAGGCCGCACAGATACGCAGTATTTT.

This clone was detected once. V gene TRBV7-2 combines with J gene TRBJ2-1; D uncertain. The CDR3 totals 13 residues. The germline gives CDR1 SGHTA, CDR2 FQGNSA. V dropped 3 bases and J dropped 5 bases, with 8 bases sitting between them. The CDR3: CASSFSRNNEQFF. Here the CDR3 DNA reads TGTGCCAGCAGCTTTTCCAGGAACAATGAGCAGTTCTTC.

The J gene is TRBJ2-3, the V gene TRBV5-1, with 11 bases fitting TRBD2. The CDR3 totals 16 residues. Germline CDR1 and CDR2: SGHRS and YFSETQ. The trim removed 4 bases at V and 2 bases at J, leaving 6 bases unmatched. As DNA, the CDR3 is TGCGCCAGCAGCGGAACTAGCGGGGGACCCACAGATACGCAGTATTTT. It encodes CASSGTSGGPTDTQYF.

The chain has TRBV25-1 and TRBJ2-7; the D gene is possibly TRBD2 (5 bases). The germline V gene has CDR1 MGHDK and CDR2 SYGVNS. This CDR3 is 12 amino acids long. Trimming stripped 2 bases from V and 6 bases from J, with 8 bases between. In nucleotides, the CDR3 is TGTGCCAGCAGTGAAGTCGGGGTCGAGCAGTACTTC. This gives the protein CASSEVGVEQYF.

The CDR3 region is CASSRDSAGTQYF. The CDR3 bases are TGTGCCAGCAGTAGGGACAGCGCCGGGACCCAGTACTTC. This sequence joins TRBV5-6 and TRBJ2-5, with 7 positions matching TRBD1. Germline loops: CDR1 SGHDT, CDR2 YYEEEE. The V segment lost 5 bases and the J segment 7 bases; nucleotides outside the gene matches: 8. The length of the CDR3 is 13 residues.

V usage is TRBV9 and J usage is TRBJ2-3; 13 nucleotides match TRBD2. The ends lost 2 bases at V and 6 bases at J; junction bases unmatched: 6. Germline lookup yields CDR1 SGDLS and CDR2 YYNGEE. There are 16 residues in the CDR3. CDR3 sequence reads: CASSVGLAGDGDTQYF. The CDR3 DNA follows: TGTGCCAGCAGCGTCGGACTAGCGGGGGACGGGGATACGCAGTATTTT.

This clone was seen a handful of times. The chain recombines TRBV6-6 with TRBJ1-4; TRBD1 aligns across 10 bases. V lost 0 bases and J lost 5; bases outside the gene matches: 0. The CDR3 length is 15 residues. Germline CDR1 and CDR2: MNHNY and SVGAGI (reference sequence). The CDR3 spells CASSYSGQGNEKLFF. CDR3 nucleotides: TGTGCCAGCAGTTACTCGGGACAGGGGAATGAAAAACTGTTTTTT.

The chain combines TRBV28 with TRBJ2-7; D call uncertain. V was pared by 4 bases and J by 4 bases, with 5 bases between. The germline V gene encodes CDR1 MDHEN and CDR2 SYDVKM. This CDR3 has 11 residues. CDR3 residues: CASSSEYEQYF. The DNA of the CDR3 is TGTGCCAGCAGTTCGGAGTACGAGCAGTACTTC.

This clone was seen a handful of times. The V and J genes are TRBV28 and TRBJ2-5; tentative D call: TRBD2 (5 bases). The germline V and J ends were trimmed by 2 bases and 2 bases, with 15 bases remaining between them. Germline V gives CDR1 MDHEN, CDR2 SYDVKM. CDR3 length equals 16 residues. The CDR3 sequence: CASSLDFLALQETQYF. CDR3 nucleotides: TGTGCCAGCAGTTTAGATTTCTTAGCGTTACAAGAGACCCAGTACTTC. Filled out from reference TRBV28 and TRBJ2-5, the complete variable domain reads DVKVTQSSRYLVKRTGEKVFLECVQDMDHENMFWYRQDPGLGLRLIYFSYDVKMKEKGDIPEGYSVSREKKERFSLILESASTNQTSMYLCASSLDFLALQETQYFGPGTRLLVL.

This clone was detected once. This chain uses TRBV9 with TRBJ2-5, with 7 bases that match TRBD1. The V segment lost 4 bases and the J segment 0 bases; nucleotides outside the gene matches: 6. The CDR3 has 15 residues. Germline V gene data show CDR1 as SGDLS and CDR2 as YYNGEE. DNA of the CDR3: TGTGCCAGCAGCTCCCGGACAGGCGACCAAGAGACCCAGTACTTC. This sequence encodes CASSSRTGDQETQYF.

This chain uses TRBV18 with TRBJ2-7; D is perhaps TRBD2 (5 bases). CDR1 and CDR2 (germline): KGHSH, LQKENI. Trimming left V 4 bases short and J 0 bases short, with 13 bases between. The CDR3 runs to 15 residues. DNA of the CDR3: TGTGCCAGCTCACTTTCCATTAGCGACTCCTACGAGCAGTACTTC. It is translated as CASSLSISDSYEQYF.

In its sample, this clone was seen a few times. The V gene is TRBV9, the J gene TRBJ1-5; TRBD1 is a possible D gene (5 bases). The V gene lost 0 bases and the J gene lost 5 bases, with 12 bases spanning the gap. The CDR3 is 15 residues long. Germline loops: CDR1 SGDLS, CDR2 YYNGEE. This chain's CDR3 is CASSVDGRGDQPQHF. CDR3 in DNA: TGTGCCAGCAGCGTAGATGGTAGGGGCGATCAGCCCCAGCATTTT.

This clone was observed a few times. The genes are TRBV2 and TRBJ1-6; TRBD1 matches at 8 bases. V lost 10 bases, J lost 3 bases, and 11 bases stayed unmatched. Germline V gene sequence: CDR1 SNHLY, CDR2 FYNNEI. The CDR3 covers 16 residues. The CDR3 protein is CAILSVTGDYNSPLHF. CDR3 bases: TGTGCCATTCTTTCTGTGACAGGGGACTATAATTCACCCCTCCACTTT.

The chain is built from TRBV4-3 and TRBJ2-2; either TRBD1 or TRBD2 may supply D (5 bases each). This CDR3 has 17 residues. V lost 1 base and J 7 bases, leaving 19 bases between the germline ends. Germline-derived CDR1 and CDR2 are LGHNA and YSLEER. CDR3 protein: CASSQVVGTLGGGELFF. CDR3 nucleotide sequence: TGCGCCAGCAGCCAAGTAGTGGGGACCCTAGGCGGCGGGGAGCTGTTTTTT.

The V and J genes are TRBV5-6 and TRBJ1-2; a possible D gene is TRBD1 (6 bases). Trimming left V 3 bases short and J 4 bases short, with 13 bases between. CDR1 SGHDT and CDR2 YYEEEE come from the germline V gene. This CDR3 comprises 14 residues. The CDR3 coding sequence is TGTGCCAGCAGCTCGACAGGAGAGGTCTATGGCTACACCTTC. This translates into CASSSTGEVYGYTF.

The chain carries TRBV7-2 and TRBJ1-4; TRBD1 aligns across 9 bases. The CDR3 consists of 15 residues. CDR1 and CDR2 (germline): SGHTA, FQGNSA. V shed 2 bases and J 7 bases; nucleotides not matched to a gene: 5. CDR3 region: CASSLPQGAGEKLFF. CDR3 coding DNA: TGTGCCAGCAGCTTACCACAGGGGGCTGGTGAAAAACTGTTTTTT.

The chain links TRBV4-3 to TRBJ2-3, with 7 bases fitting TRBD2. This CDR3 comprises 14 residues. Germline CDR1 is LGHNA and CDR2 is YSLEER. Germline trimming cut 0 bases from V and 14 bases from J; bases unmatched to any gene: 11. CDR3 region: CASSQDRAGTTRYF. The CDR3 bases are TGCGCCAGCAGCCAAGACCGTGCGGGGACTACCCGGTATTTT.